This is a list of T cell receptor beta chains from one sample in a study of T-cell memory formation after mild COVID-19. TCRdb used MiXCR to reprocess the 5' RACE reads, holding one entry per CDR3 protein. The profile shows tens of thousands of distinct CDR3 sequences, 16% of them singletons. Specimen: PBMCs or a T cell subset sorted from them (not recorded which). These receptors came from an adult woman who had mild COVID-19 (a few samples of this study predate the infection). Cell type and time point are not known. Both conserved end residues are part of each CDR3. The D gene is left open where the match is weak. Clone sizes are given selectively: once, few, many, or a class where the clone is expanded.

V gene,CDR3 length,J gene,D gene,clone size,CDR3 DNA,CDR3 protein
TRBV4-1,15,TRBJ2-5,.,.,TGCGCCAGCGCAACCGGGCCCCTTAGCCAAGAGACCCAGTACTTC,CASATGPLSQETQYF
TRBV25-1,15,TRBJ2-5,TRBD2,.,TGTGCCAGCAGTGAGGGAGCGGGGGGAGAAGAGACCCAGTACTTC,CASSEGAGGEETQYF
TRBV10-3,13,TRBJ2-3,.,few,TGTGCCATCAGTGTGGAGAGCACAGATACGCAGTATTTT,CAISVESTDTQYF
TRBV5-5,14,TRBJ1-5,.,.,TGTGCCAGCAGCTTGTCCATCGACAATCAGCCCCAGCATTTT,CASSLSIDNQPQHF
TRBV10-3,13,TRBJ2-7,.,.,TGTGCCATAAGTGAAACAGGAGGGTACGAGCAGTACTTC,CAISETGGYEQYF
TRBV4-3,15,TRBJ2-2,.,few,TGCGCCAGCAGCCACCGGGTTGGGGACACCGGGGAGCTGTTTTTT,CASSHRVGDTGELFF
TRBV7-9,15,TRBJ2-1,TRBD2,.,TGTGCCAGCAGCCCTAGCGGGGGCCCGCGCAATGAGCAGTTCTTC,CASSPSGGPRNEQFF
TRBV12-3/TRBV12-4,14,TRBJ2-7,TRBD2,.,TGTGCCAGCAGTACTAGCGGGGGCTCCTACGAGCAGTACTTC,CASSTSGGSYEQYF
TRBV20-1,14,TRBJ2-7,.,many,TGCAGTGCTAGTGGGCCGGGCCAACGGGAAGAGCAGTACTTC,CSASGPGQREEQYF
TRBV6-5,13,TRBJ2-5,.,few,TGTGCCAGCAGTAGTCTCTATCAAGGTACCCAGTACTTC,CASSSLYQGTQYF
TRBV7-6,15,TRBJ2-7,.,few,TGTGCCAGCAGCTCCAGCCACAGGGAAGAATACGAGCAGTACTTC,CASSSSHREEYEQYF
TRBV19,16,TRBJ2-1,.,.,TGTGCCAGTAGTCCCCCCGCTCTCGGGAGCTACAATGAGCAGTTCTTC,CASSPPALGSYNEQFF
TRBV7-9,13,TRBJ1-2,.,.,TGTGCCAGCAGCTCCGGACACTACTATGGCTACACCTTC,CASSSGHYYGYTF
TRBV9,14,TRBJ2-7,.,few,TGTGCCAGCAGCCCAGGGACGTATGCCTACGAGCAGTACTTC,CASSPGTYAYEQYF
TRBV7-9,11,TRBJ1-1,.,.,TGTGCCAGCAATATCGGGACTGAAGCTTTCTTT,CASNIGTEAFF
TRBV7-6,11,TRBJ2-7,.,many,TGTGCCAGCAGCCCTGGTTTAGAGCAGTACTTC,CASSPGLEQYF
TRBV7-9,15,TRBJ1-4,TRBD1,.,TGTGCCAGCAGCGGGGCCGACAGGGGAGAGGAAAAACTGTTTTTT,CASSGADRGEEKLFF
TRBV14,16,TRBJ1-1,.,.,TGTGCCAGCAGCCCCGCCCAGACGGCCTGGGGTACTGAAGCTTTCTTT,CASSPAQTAWGTEAFF
TRBV30,12,TRBJ1-1,.,.,TGTGCCTGGAGTGGGCTTGGGACTGAAGCTTTCTTT,CAWSGLGTEAFF
TRBV7-8,14,TRBJ2-2,.,few,TGTGCCAGCAGCTTAAGAGGGGACACCGGGGAGCTGTTTTTT,CASSLRGDTGELFF
TRBV7-9,14,TRBJ2-1,.,many,TGTGCCAGCAGCTCGACGGGAGTTTACAATGAGCAGTTCTTC,CASSSTGVYNEQFF
TRBV12-3/TRBV12-4,15,TRBJ1-1,TRBD1,few,TGTGCCAGCAGTTTAGTGGGACAGGGGTACACTGAAGCTTTCTTT,CASSLVGQGYTEAFF
TRBV5-1,20,TRBJ2-1,.,few,TGCGCCAGCAGCCCCTCGGGCGGGCCCCCGCCGGGGGACCTATACAATGAGCAGTTCTTC,CASSPSGGPPPGDLYNEQFF
TRBV7-8,14,TRBJ2-3,.,few,TGTGCCAGCGGGGGGTCCTACCGCACAGATACGCAGTATTTT,CASGGSYRTDTQYF
TRBV9,15,TRBJ2-3,.,.,TGTGCCAGCAGCGTAGCTCGGGGGGCTACAGATACGCAGTATTTT,CASSVARGATDTQYF
TRBV4-1,14,TRBJ2-3,.,few,TGCGCCAGCAGCCAAGAGGGCAGTCTCCAGGGAAAGGATTTT,CASSQEGSLQGKDF
TRBV19,14,TRBJ2-4,TRBD2,few,TGTGCCAGTACGGGGAGTCCTAGCGGAAACATTCAGTACTTC,CASTGSPSGNIQYF
TRBV6-4,13,TRBJ1-1,.,medium-sized,TGTGCCAGCAGTGACGGGGAGAACACTGAAGCTTTCTTT,CASSDGENTEAFF
TRBV12-3/TRBV12-4,16,TRBJ2-7,.,few,TGTGCCAGCAGTTCTTCTACAGGTGGGATGTTGTACGAGCAGTACTTC,CASSSSTGGMLYEQYF
TRBV30,13,TRBJ2-2,.,.,TGTGCCTGGAGTGCTCGAGAGGCCGGGGAGCTGTTTTTT,CAWSAREAGELFF
TRBV7-8,15,TRBJ2-1,TRBD1,few,TGTGCCAGCAGCTTATTATACAGGGGTACCGATGAGCAGTTCTTC,CASSLLYRGTDEQFF
TRBV9,16,TRBJ1-1,.,.,TGTGCCAGCAGCGTAGGTGGGACGGTAATGAACACTGAAGCTTTCTTT,CASSVGGTVMNTEAFF
TRBV7-8,16,TRBJ1-1,.,few,TGTGCCAGCAGCCCCGGTTGGGGTGGGGGTTTCACTGAAGCTTTCTTT,CASSPGWGGGFTEAFF
TRBV5-4,15,TRBJ2-3,.,.,TGTGCCAGCAGCTTGATTACAGGCTTCACAGATACGCAGTATTTT,CASSLITGFTDTQYF
TRBV5-5,16,TRBJ1-1,.,.,TGTGCCAGCAGCTTGTTTATGCAGGGAGGGTACACTGAAGCTTTCTTT,CASSLFMQGGYTEAFF
TRBV12-3/TRBV12-4,14,TRBJ2-5,TRBD1,few,TGTGCCAGCAGTCACACAGGGGGCTCAGAGACCCAGTACTTC,CASSHTGGSETQYF
TRBV15,14,TRBJ2-7,.,.,TGTGCCACCAGCAGAAACCCGAGCTCCTACGAGCAGTACTTC,CATSRNPSSYEQYF
TRBV11-3,14,TRBJ2-7,.,.,TGTGCCAGCAGCAACCTCGGGGCGAGCTACGAGCAGTACTTC,CASSNLGASYEQYF
TRBV29-1,13,TRBJ2-7,.,.,TGCAGCGTTCGGACAGTATGGGGCCACGAGCAGTACTTC,CSVRTVWGHEQYF
TRBV24-1,15,TRBJ2-2,TRBD2,.,TGTGCCACCGCGCCCTACGGGGGGATCACCGGGGAGCTGTTTTTT,CATAPYGGITGELFF
TRBV7-9,12,TRBJ2-1,TRBD1,few,TGTGCCAACCCGGGACAGGGCACTGAGCAGTTCTTC,CANPGQGTEQFF
TRBV9,13,TRBJ2-1,.,.,TGTGCCAGCAGCTGGGGTGTGGGCAATGAGCAGTTCTTC,CASSWGVGNEQFF
TRBV5-1,15,TRBJ2-3,TRBD2,few,TGCGCCAGCAGCTCCTACGGGGGGGCCTTAGATACGCAGTATTTT,CASSSYGGALDTQYF
TRBV29-1,13,TRBJ2-1,.,few,TGCAGCGTTGGCGGAGGAGACTACAATGAGCAGTTCTTC,CSVGGGDYNEQFF
TRBV12-3/TRBV12-4,16,TRBJ2-2,TRBD2,.,TGTGCCAGCTCCACGAATGGACTAGCGAACACCGGGGAGCTGTTTTTT,CASSTNGLANTGELFF
TRBV4-3,16,TRBJ2-1,.,few,TGCGCCAGCAGCCAAAAAGGCGCAGGACCCTACAATGAGCAGTTCTTC,CASSQKGAGPYNEQFF
TRBV7-9,15,TRBJ2-1,.,few,TGTGCCAGCAGCTCGTACCGGGACCCCTCGGATGAGCAGTTCTTC,CASSSYRDPSDEQFF
TRBV4-2,13,TRBJ2-2,.,few,TGTGCCAGCAGCACAAAGCGGACCGGGGAGCTGTTTTTT,CASSTKRTGELFF
TRBV7-8,13,TRBJ2-5,.,.,TGTGCCAGCACCGCGACCTCAGGGGAGACCCAGTACTTC,CASTATSGETQYF
TRBV7-9,15,TRBJ1-2,TRBD1,.,TGTGCCAGCAGCCCGCCGGGACAGGGGAACTATGGCTACACCTTC,CASSPPGQGNYGYTF
TRBV29-1,12,TRBJ1-1,.,few,TGCAGCGTGGCCACGGAGTACACTGAAGCTTTCTTT,CSVATEYTEAFF
TRBV6-2/TRBV6-3,14,TRBJ1-4,.,.,TGTGCCAGCAGTTACGGCGGGGAGAATGAAAAACTGTTTTTT,CASSYGGENEKLFF
TRBV5-1,13,TRBJ2-7,.,few,TGCGCCAGCAGCCGCGGACAACTAAACGAGCAGTACTTC,CASSRGQLNEQYF
TRBV7-9,12,TRBJ2-7,TRBD1,.,TGTGCCAGCAGCTACAGGGGATACGAGCAGTACTTC,CASSYRGYEQYF
TRBV15,14,TRBJ1-1,.,.,TGTGCCACCAGCGGATCGCGCCCCGACTCGTCAGCTTTCTTT,CATSGSRPDSSAFF
TRBV7-9,16,TRBJ1-2,.,.,TGTGCCAGCAGCTTATCGAGCGGGGAGGTATCGAATGGCTACACCTTC,CASSLSSGEVSNGYTF
TRBV24-1,17,TRBJ2-2,TRBD2,few,TGTGCCACCAGTGATTGGTCTAGCGGGAGGAACACCGGGGAGCTGTTTTTT,CATSDWSSGRNTGELFF
TRBV7-9,14,TRBJ2-3,.,few,TGTGCCAGCAGCTTCGAGCGGTACACAGATACGCAGTATTTT,CASSFERYTDTQYF